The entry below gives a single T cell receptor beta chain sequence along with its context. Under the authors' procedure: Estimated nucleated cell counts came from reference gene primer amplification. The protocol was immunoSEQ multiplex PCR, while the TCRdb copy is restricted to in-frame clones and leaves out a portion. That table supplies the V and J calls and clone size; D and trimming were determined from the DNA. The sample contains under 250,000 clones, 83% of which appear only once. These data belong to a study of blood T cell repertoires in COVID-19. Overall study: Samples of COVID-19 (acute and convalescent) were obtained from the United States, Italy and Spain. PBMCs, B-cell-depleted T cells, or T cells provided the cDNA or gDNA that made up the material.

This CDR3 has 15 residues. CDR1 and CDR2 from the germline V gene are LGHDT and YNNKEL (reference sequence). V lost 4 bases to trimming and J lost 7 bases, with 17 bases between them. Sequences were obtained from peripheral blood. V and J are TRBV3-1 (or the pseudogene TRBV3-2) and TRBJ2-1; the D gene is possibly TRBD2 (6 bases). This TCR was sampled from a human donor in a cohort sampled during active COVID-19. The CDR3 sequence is CASSPRDWTGNEQFF. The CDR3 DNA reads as TGTGCCAGCAGCCCCCGGGACTGGACGGGGAATGAGCAGTTCTTC.